This TCR beta chain was observed in a study of cytotoxic CD8 clonotypes in ibrutinib-treated CLL. Study context: Complete response was seen in 2 patients and partial in approximately 24; approximately 12 progressed and around 14 stayed remitted after a median 68 months. Samples showed on average about 280,000 productive templates and 94,082 productive rearrangements. Regarding the study as a whole: Researchers report that baseline clonality outpaced age-matched healthy donors and tracked circulating CD8+ T-cell counts.

Only in-frame clones appear in the TCRdb table, and some are missing; sequencing was by immunoSEQ multiplex PCR. The sample lists a few hundred thousand clones, under 70% occurring once. A note on this clone: Its antigen remains unidentified.

Sequencing used PBMCs, obtained after 36 months of ibrutinib treatment. The TCR originated in a human donor with chronic lymphocytic leukemia.

The CDR3 DNA reads as TGCGCCAGCAGCTTGGGTGCCGGGACAGCTGGAAACACCATATATTTT. Protein product: CASSLGAGTAGNTIYF. The chain employs TRBV5-1 and TRBJ1-3, with 7 positions matching TRBD1. V shed 0 bases, J shed 2 bases, and the junction held 5 bases outside the gene matches. This CDR3 has 16 amino acids. Germline V gene lookup returns CDR1 SGHRS and CDR2 YFSETQ.